These 28 T cell receptor beta chains came from one sample sequenced in a study of sequential checkpoint blockade in melanoma (dated by TCRdb to between 2019 and 2020). Interpreted using the paper, the treatment or condition label stands for: randomized to nivolumab then ipilimumab (arm A) or the reverse (arm B). Library construction relied on the immunoSEQ multiplex PCR assay. In TCRdb, the immuneACCESS table is reduced to in-frame sequences with V and J assigned. These tables do not hold every clone; where another copy was compared, an unresolved V gene accounts for under half, and the others remain unexplained. Here the sample has 15,000 to 20,000 clones; 85% to 95% occur a single time. The biggest ten clones account for roughly a quarter of the sample. The material sequenced was CD8+ T cells sorted from blood (inferred from file names), taken from a patient given nivolumab and ipilimumab in sequence. The receptors were sampled from a human donor with melanoma.

CDR3 nucleotide sequence: TGTGCCAGCGCAAACGGGGAGGGAACCTACGAGCAGTACTTC. Translation gives CASANGEGTYEQYF. The chain links TRBV6-5 to TRBJ2-7, with 7 positions matching TRBD2. Germline V lookup: CDR1 MNHEY, CDR2 SVGAGI. The CDR3 covers 14 residues. V shed 8 bases, J shed 2 bases, and the junction held 9 bases outside the gene matches.

V and J are TRBV5-1 and TRBJ1-1; 9 bases match TRBD1. This CDR3 has 17 amino acids. V dropped 5 bases and J dropped 0; count of bases not matched to a gene: 11. Germline lookup yields CDR1 SGHRS and CDR2 YFSETQ. For the CDR3, the DNA is TGCGCCAGCAGATCCTACGAGGGACAGGGCTTGAACACTGAAGCTTTCTTT. Translation gives CASRSYEGQGLNTEAFF. Full variable domain (remainder filled in from reference TRBV5-1 and TRBJ1-1): KAGVTQTPRYLIKTRGQQVTLSCSPISGHRSVSWYQQTPGQGLQFLFEYFSETQRNKGNFPGRFSGRQFSNSRSEMNVSTLELGDSALYLCASRSYEGQGLNTEAFFGQGTRLTVV.

The chain carries TRBV19 and TRBJ2-7; the match to TRBD2 covers 12 bases. Germline lookup yields CDR1 LNHDA and CDR2 SQIVND (reference sequence). The V and J ends lost 10 bases and 0 bases, in that order; junction bases with no gene match: 13. The CDR3 contains 17 residues. As DNA, the CDR3 is TGTGCCACCCGTGGACTAGCGGGGCGATCGAGCTCCTACGAGCAGTACTTC. This translates into CATRGLAGRSSSYEQYF. The full variable domain, completed using reference TRBV19 and TRBJ2-7, is DGGITQSPKYLFRKEGQNVTLSCEQNLNHDAMYWYRQDPGQGLRLIYYSQIVNDFQKGDIAEGYSVSREKKESFPLTVTSAQKNPTAFYLCATRGLAGRSSSYEQYFGPGTRLTVT.

This clone was seen once. The genes are TRBV5-1 and TRBJ1-4; D might be TRBD1 (5 bases). Trimming cost V 3 bases and J 0 bases, with 21 bases left between them. CDR1 is SGHRS, CDR2 YFSETQ, per germline. The CDR3 runs 19 residues. CDR3 loop: CASSSTTTWGGATNEKLFF. CDR3 DNA: TGCGCCAGCAGCTCCACAACCACATGGGGGGGGGCAACTAATGAAAAACTGTTTTTT.

V is TRBV27 and J is TRBJ1-2, with 7 bases fitting TRBD1. The CDR3 contains 14 residues. Germline CDR1 is MNHEY and CDR2 is SMNVEV (reference sequence). After removal of 4 bases from V and 6 bases from J, the junction contained 8 bases not matched to a gene. The CDR3 is CASSSMTGWDGYTF. The CDR3 DNA reads as TGTGCCAGCAGTTCCATGACAGGGTGGGATGGCTACACCTTC.

This chain links TRBV5-1 with TRBJ1-1; no definite D call. The V end lost 4 bases, the J end lost 3 bases, and 13 bases lay between the germline ends. The length of the CDR3 is 14 residues. Germline assignment: CDR1 SGHRS and CDR2 YFSETQ. The CDR3 reads CASSPVRADTEAFF. CDR3 DNA: TGCGCCAGCAGCCCGGTGAGGGCGGACACTGAAGCTTTCTTT.

J is TRBJ1-4 and V is TRBV9; TRBD1 matches at 8 bases. The ends lost 5 bases at V and 11 bases at J; junction bases unmatched: 5. Germline CDR1 and CDR2: SGDLS and YYNGEE. This CDR3 has 12 amino acids. The CDR3 DNA reads TGTGCCAGCAGTTTACAGGGGGGGAAACTGTTTTTT. It codes for CASSLQGGKLFF.

The gene calls are TRBV30 and TRBJ2-5; 13 bases are shared with TRBD2. Near its end, the DNA agrees better with TRBJ2-7, so the J call may be wrong. The germline V gene has CDR1 GTSNPN and CDR2 SVGIG (reference sequence). The CDR3 runs to 15 residues. This chain's CDR3 is CAWREGLAGPYEQYF. The DNA of the CDR3 is TGTGCCTGGAGGGAGGGACTAGCGGGGCCCTACGAGCAGTACTTC.

This clone appeared once. V usage is TRBV7-6 and J usage is TRBJ1-1; D remains ambiguous. The CDR3 spans 16 residues. Trimming shortened V by 8 bases and J by 10 bases, and 29 bases separated the two germline ends. Germline V lookup: CDR1 SGHVS, CDR2 FNYEAQ. CDR3 nucleotides: TGTGCCAGCCACCCAGTTGGATCTGTGGGAGCCCATGGAGCTTTCTTT. Protein sequence: CASHPVGSVGAHGAFF.

This clone was found once. V is TRBV5-5 and J is TRBJ2-7; 8 bases align to TRBD2. Germline lookup yields CDR1 SGHKS and CDR2 YYEKEE (reference sequence). Trimming at V came to 4 bases and at J to 2 bases, leaving 5 bases not matched to a gene. The length of the CDR3 is 14 residues. The CDR3 region has the DNA TGTGCCAGCAGCGGGAGCGGGAGACCCTACGAGCAGTACTTC. The encoded protein is CASSGSGRPYEQYF.

The chain is built from TRBV7-3 and TRBJ2-7; 7 positions agree with TRBD1. The CDR3 spans 14 residues. CDR1 is SGHTA and CDR2 is FQGTGA in the germline V gene. V shed 3 bases and J 3 bases; nucleotides not matched to a gene: 5. CDR3 nucleotides: TGTGCCAGCAGCTTCGACAGGGAAATCTACGAGCAGTACGTC. It specifies CASSFDREIYEQYV.

The rearrangement links TRBV9 to TRBJ1-3; no clear D gene. Germline-derived CDR1 and CDR2 are SGDLS and YYNGEE. V lost 4 bases and J 0 bases, leaving 11 bases between the germline ends. This CDR3 spans 15 amino acids. CDR3 DNA sequence: TGTGCCAGCAGCCCCTATGGGAGCTCTGGAAACACCATATATTTT. Translated: CASSPYGSSGNTIYF.

This chain connects TRBV11-2 to TRBJ2-7; D is ambiguous. The V gene's germline CDR1 is SGHAT and CDR2 FQNNGV. Trimming removed 4 bases from V and 4 bases from J, with 5 bases in between. The CDR3 runs to 11 residues. The CDR3 region has the DNA TGTGCCAGCAGCTCCGGTTACGAGCAGTACTTC. Amino acids: CASSSGYEQYF.

This chain connects TRBV4-1 to TRBJ2-7, with D tentatively TRBD2 (6 bases). V gave up 5 bases and J gave up 3 bases, with 26 bases separating them. CDR3 length: 18 residues. Germline-derived CDR1 and CDR2 are MGHRA and YSYEKL. CDR3 nucleotides: TGCGCCAGCAGCATCCTAGACGGGAGCGAGTTCGGGGGCTACGAGCAGTACTTC. It yields the protein CASSILDGSEFGGYEQYF.

The V call is TRBV7-8, the J call TRBJ1-2; 8 nucleotides line up with TRBD1. The CDR3 extends over 15 amino acids. Germline CDR1 is SGHVS and CDR2 is FQNEAQ. Trimming removed 1 base from V and 6 bases from J; junction bases left unmatched: 7. CDR3 bases: TGTGCCAGCAGCTTAGGGGTTCGACAGGGGAATGGCTACACCTTC. Residues: CASSLGVRQGNGYTF.

The rearrangement joins TRBV25-1 to TRBJ1-2, with 10 bases lining up with TRBD1. The V segment lost 2 bases and the J segment 8 bases; nucleotides outside the gene matches: 5. Germline CDR1 is MGHDK and CDR2 is SYGVNS. The CDR3 has 14 amino acids. CDR3 nucleotides: TGTGCCAGCAGTGAACCAGGGACAGGGGAAGGCTACACCTTC. Protein sequence: CASSEPGTGEGYTF.

The chain employs TRBV5-5 and TRBJ2-7; D may be TRBD2 (6 bases). Germline-derived CDR1 and CDR2 are SGHKS and YYEKEE (reference sequence). This CDR3 region has 13 residues. The V end lost 4 bases, the J end lost 4 bases, and 12 bases lay between the germline ends. In DNA form, the CDR3 reads TGTGCCAGCAGCGGAGGGGACGGGTACGAGCAGTACTTC. This codes for CASSGGDGYEQYF.

This clone was picked up a small number of times. The chain carries TRBV4-3 and TRBJ2-7; perhaps TRBD1 as D (5 bases). V was trimmed by 3 bases and J by 3 bases, leaving 15 bases between them. CDR1 is LGHNA, CDR2 YSLEER, per germline. The CDR3 is made up of 15 amino acids. The CDR3, as DNA: TGCGCCAGCAGCCAGACCCGAGACAGCGTCTACGAGCAGTACTTC. The encoded protein is CASSQTRDSVYEQYF.

This clone appeared a single time. This chain links TRBV15 with TRBJ1-1, with a possible D match to TRBD1 (5 bases). Germline V gene data show CDR1 as LNHNV and CDR2 as YYDKDF (reference sequence). This CDR3 spans 15 amino acids. Trimming removed 0 bases from V and 1 base from J, with 9 bases in between. The CDR3 DNA follows: TGTGCCACCAGCAGAGAGGGGCCCCAGAACACTGAAGCTTTCTTT. Translated, it gives CATSREGPQNTEAFF.

The genes are TRBV2 and TRBJ1-5, with TRBD1 matching 9 bases. Germline loops: CDR1 SNHLY, CDR2 FYNNEI. The CDR3 is made up of 18 amino acids. V trimming: 0 bases; J trimming: 1 base; junction bases outside the gene matches: 7. CDR3 amino acids: CASSEALWDRVSNQPQHF. The CDR3 region has the DNA TGTGCCAGCAGTGAAGCATTATGGGACAGGGTAAGCAATCAGCCCCAGCATTTT.

The V and J genes are TRBV2 and TRBJ1-5; TRBD1 matches 9 bases. J lost 6 bases, V lost 4 bases, and 10 bases had no gene match. Germline V gene sequence: CDR1 SNHLY, CDR2 FYNNEI. The CDR3 is 16 residues long. The CDR3 reads CASSGRRDRVTQPQHF. CDR3 bases: TGTGCCAGCAGTGGGCGGCGGGACAGGGTAACTCAGCCCCAGCATTTT.

This clone appeared once. This chain joins TRBV28 and TRBJ1-1; no firm D call. The germline V gene has CDR1 MDHEN and CDR2 SYDVKM. Trimming took 3 bases from V and 3 from J, leaving 8 bases between them. This CDR3 has 13 amino acids. The CDR3 sequence is CASSFGRDTEAFF. The CDR3 DNA reads TGTGCCAGCAGTTTCGGGAGGGACACTGAAGCTTTCTTT.

The V gene is TRBV15, the J gene TRBJ2-7; D is perhaps TRBD2 (5 bases). This CDR3 is built from 19 residues. Per the germline V gene, CDR1 is LNHNV and CDR2 is YYDKDF (reference sequence). Trimming took 8 bases from V and 5 from J, leaving 34 bases between them. CDR3 coding DNA: TGTGCCACCGATACACCCGACCACGTCAGACCGAGGGCCGGCAACGAGCAGTACTTC. Protein product: CATDTPDHVRPRAGNEQYF.

This clone was seen once. The rearrangement uses TRBV2 and TRBJ1-2; the D is unclear. V gave up 8 bases and J gave up 6 bases, with 13 bases separating them. The germline V gene has CDR1 SNHLY and CDR2 FYNNEI. The CDR3 is 12 amino acids. The CDR3 DNA is TGTGCCAGCCCGACCCCGAGGGATGGCTACACCTTC. Protein sequence: CASPTPRDGYTF.

The J gene is TRBJ1-2, the V gene TRBV7-9; 7 bases fit TRBD1. After removal of 3 bases from V and 8 bases from J, the junction contained 6 bases not matched to a gene. The CDR3 length is 13 residues. CDR1 SEHNR and CDR2 FQNEAQ come from the germline V gene (reference sequence). The CDR3 loop is CASSFNQGDGYTF. CDR3 DNA: TGTGCCAGCAGCTTTAACCAGGGGGACGGCTACACCTTC.

The chain uses TRBV2 and TRBJ1-6; no firm D call. The CDR3 extends over 19 amino acids. Trimming left V 4 bases short and J 0 bases short, with 19 bases between. Germline CDR1 reads SNHLY; CDR2 reads FYNNEI. CDR3 sequence reads: CASSGRGQDLSSYNSPLHF. In DNA, the CDR3 is TGTGCCAGCAGTGGGAGAGGGCAGGACTTAAGCTCCTATAATTCACCCCTCCACTTT.

This sequence joins TRBV5-1 and TRBJ2-7, with TRBD2 matching 9 bases. The CDR3 sequence is 16 residues long. Losses at the gene ends were 0 bases for V and 3 bases for J; bases not matched to a gene: 7. Looked up from germline, CDR1 is SGHRS and CDR2 is YFSETQ. CDR3 in amino acids: CASSLGDRLAVYEQYF. The CDR3 region has the DNA TGCGCCAGCAGCTTGGGGGATCGACTAGCGGTCTACGAGCAGTACTTC.

The CDR3 loop is CASSQVGLAGEGYEQYF. The CDR3 DNA is TGTGCCAGCAGCCAAGTTGGACTAGCGGGAGAGGGGTACGAGCAGTACTTC. The rearrangement uses TRBV4-2 and TRBJ2-7; 13 bases map to TRBD2. Germline V lookup: CDR1 LGHNA, CDR2 YNFKEQ. The CDR3 covers 17 residues. Unmatched junction bases numbered 7, after V lost 1 base and J lost 4 bases.